These T cell receptor beta chains were read from a single sample in a study of blood T cell repertoires in COVID-19. This table comes from immunoSEQ multiplex PCR, and its TCRdb copy is limited to in-frame clones, with some not included. The table has about 260,000 clones, nearly 90% seen once; the top ten hold around 0.7%. The specimen was peripheral blood. The receptors were sampled from a human donor in a cohort sampled during active COVID-19. The CDR3 runs from the conserved cysteine through the conserved F or W. The D gene is left open where the match is weak. Some rows have no size entry. The others give once, few or many, or a class for an expanded clone.

CDR3nt | CDR3aa | j_gene | v_gene | d_gene | abundance
TGTGCCAGCAGCCGCACCCCTAGCGGGAAGAAACGGGGAGGGCAGTATTTT | CASSRTPSGKKRGGQYF | TRBJ2-3 | TRBV3-1/TRBV3-2 | TRBD2 | -
TGTGCCAGCAGCTTCGGGACAGTCATTCAATCTGGGGCCAACGTCCTGACTTTC | CASSFGTVIQSGANVLTF | TRBJ2-6 | TRBV11-3 | TRBD1 | -
TGTGCCAGCAGCCCTATTGGACAGAGCTCCTACGAGCAGTACTTC | CASSPIGQSSYEQYF | TRBJ2-7 | TRBV5-6 | - | -
TGTGCCAGCAGCCCCCGGGACAGGGGGTATAGTCAGCCCCAGCATTTT | CASSPRDRGYSQPQHF | TRBJ1-5 | TRBV7-8 | TRBD1 | -
TGTGCCAGCAGTTATAGGCGTGGGACAGGGCAGGAGACCCAGTACTTC | CASSYRRGTGQETQYF | TRBJ2-5 | TRBV6-6 | TRBD1 | -
TGCGCCAGCAGCCCCAGGTCTAGCGGGCCGGGAGAGACCCAGTACTTC | CASSPRSSGPGETQYF | TRBJ2-5 | TRBV5-1 | TRBD2 | -
TGTGCCAGCAGTTTAACCGGGACAGGGGCGTTTTATGAAGCTTTCTTT | CASSLTGTGAFYEAFF | TRBJ1-1 | TRBV27 | TRBD1 | -
TGTGCCAGCAGCACCAGCGGGAGGGCGTCGAACGAGCAGTACTTC | CASSTSGRASNEQYF | TRBJ2-7 | TRBV7-2 | TRBD2 | -
TGTGCCAGTAGTAAGGGACAGGGCTCCTACGAGCAGTACTTC | CASSKGQGSYEQYF | TRBJ2-7 | TRBV19 | TRBD1 | -
TGCGCCAGCAGCTTGAATAGCGGGCCCTACGAGCAGTACTTC | CASSLNSGPYEQYF | TRBJ2-7 | TRBV5-1 | TRBD2 | -
TGCGCCAGCAGCCGTCCGCAGTACCGGGGGACGTACAATGAGCAGTTCTTC | CASSRPQYRGTYNEQFF | TRBJ2-1 | TRBV5-1 | - | -
TGTGCCAGCAGCAGTACAGGGCCCCAGGACTATGGCTACACCTTC | CASSSTGPQDYGYTF | TRBJ1-2 | TRBV7-2 | - | once
TGTGCCAGCAGCCAAGATCTTTATTCGGAAAATAGACTAGCGGTCTCCTACGAGCAGTACTTC | CASSQDLYSENRLAVSYEQYF | TRBJ2-7 | TRBV3-1/TRBV3-2 | TRBD2 | -
TGCGCCAGCAGGGACAGGGGGGCGGATACGCAGTATTTT | CASRDRGADTQYF | TRBJ2-3 | TRBV5-1 | TRBD1 | -
TGTGCCAGCAGTCGACGACAGGGTCAAGGCTATGGCTACACCTTC | CASSRRQGQGYGYTF | TRBJ1-2 | TRBV7-2 | TRBD1 | -
TGCGCCAGCAGTGAAGCTAGCGGGGGGTACAATGAGCAGTTCTTC | CASSEASGGYNEQFF | TRBJ2-1 | TRBV10-1 | TRBD2 | -
TGTGCCCCTACGAGACCGTGCGGTTCAGATACGCAGTATTTT | CAPTRPCGSDTQYF | TRBJ2-3 | TRBV19 | - | -
TGTGCCAGCAGCTCAACTTCAGGGGGCGAGGCTGAAAAACTGTTTTTT | CASSSTSGGEAEKLFF | TRBJ1-4 | TRBV7-2 | TRBD1 | once
TGTGCCAGCAATCGCGACCCGGGACAGGGTGGGTACGAGCAGTACTTC | CASNRDPGQGGYEQYF | TRBJ2-7 | TRBV5-5 | TRBD1 | -
TGTGCCATCAGTGTCCACCTGACAGGGGGGCGAGCCTCGTCTAGTTCGGCCCTCCACTTT | CAISVHLTGGRASSSSALHF | TRBJ1-6 | TRBV10-3 | TRBD1 | -
TGTGCCAGTACGGAATCAGGGGTCTGGGACACTGAAGCTTTCTTT | CASTESGVWDTEAFF | TRBJ1-1 | TRBV6-5 | - | -
TGTGCCAGCAGCCCTAGGGGGTCCCACTACGAGCAGTACTTC | CASSPRGSHYEQYF | TRBJ2-7 | TRBV7-6 | - | -
TGTGCCAGTAGTGCTACAGGGGGCGGTCTGGGGATGAACACTGAAGCTTTCTTT | CASSATGGGLGMNTEAFF | TRBJ1-1 | TRBV19 | TRBD1 | -
TGTGCCAGCAGTTCCCAGTTAAGGCGGCAGGGTAATCAGCCCCAGCATTTT | CASSSQLRRQGNQPQHF | TRBJ1-5 | TRBV7-8 | - | -
TGTGCCAGCAGCCCCCGGACAGGGGGGGCCTATGGCTACACCTTC | CASSPRTGGAYGYTF | TRBJ1-2 | TRBV7-2 | TRBD1 | -
TGTGCCAGCAGCTTTGACAGTGCTTATAATTCACCCCTCCACTTT | CASSFDSAYNSPLHF | TRBJ1-6 | TRBV7-2 | - | -
TGTGCCAGCAGCCTGTCACAGACCACTGAAGCTTTCTTT | CASSLSQTTEAFF | TRBJ1-1 | TRBV7-9 | - | -
TGTGCCAGCAGCCAGAATGGACAGGGGGCGACTGAAGCTTTCTTT | CASSQNGQGATEAFF | TRBJ1-1 | TRBV6-5 | TRBD1 | -
TGTGCTAGCAGCTTAGGGGACTTGTACCAAGAGACCCAGTACTTC | CASSLGDLYQETQYF | TRBJ2-5 | TRBV7-7 | - | -
TGTGCCAGCAGTTACGGGACTAGTCAGTTCTTC | CASSYGTSQFF | TRBJ2-1 | TRBV6-5 | TRBD2 | -
TGCAGCGTAGATGACAGGGGCTCCGAGCAGTACTTC | CSVDDRGSEQYF | TRBJ2-7 | TRBV29-1 | TRBD1 | -
TGTGCCAGCAGTTTCCGGGACAGGAGATCCTACGAGCAGTACTTC | CASSFRDRRSYEQYF | TRBJ2-7 | TRBV28 | TRBD1 | -
TGTGCCACTTTGGGAGACAATGAAAAACTGTTTTTT | CATLGDNEKLFF | TRBJ1-4 | TRBV10-3 | - | few
TGCGCCAGCAGCCGGGACAGAGAGGAAAAACTGTTTTTT | CASSRDREEKLFF | TRBJ1-4 | TRBV5-1 | TRBD1 | -
TGTGCCTGGAGTGTCGCGGGGAGTAGCACAGATACGCAGTATTTT | CAWSVAGSSTDTQYF | TRBJ2-3 | TRBV30 | - | once
TGTGCCAGCAGCCAAACTCAGGGGGCCTATGGCTACACCTTC | CASSQTQGAYGYTF | TRBJ1-2 | TRBV3-1/TRBV3-2 | TRBD1 | -
TGTGCCAGCAGTTCTTTCCAGGGGCCCGGGGAAGGCTACACCTTC | CASSSFQGPGEGYTF | TRBJ1-2 | TRBV25-1 | - | -
TGTGCCAGCAGTTTGGGGGAGGGTGGCAAAAACATTCAGTACTTC | CASSLGEGGKNIQYF | TRBJ2-4 | TRBV28 | TRBD2 | -
TGTGCCAGCAGTTACGCGGGACTAGCGGGGGTCAATGAGCAGTTCTTC | CASSYAGLAGVNEQFF | TRBJ2-1 | TRBV6-5 | TRBD2 | once
TGTGCCAGCAGCCGATTGGGCACAGGGGATGGCTACACCTTC | CASSRLGTGDGYTF | TRBJ1-2 | TRBV14 | TRBD1 | -
TGTGTCAGCAGCCAAGATCTTTTAATCCCTCAGCCCCAGCATTTT | CVSSQDLLIPQPQHF | TRBJ1-5 | TRBV4-2 | - | -
TGCGCCAGCAGCCAAGGGTGGACTAGCGGGAGCTCCTACAATGAGCAGTTCTTC | CASSQGWTSGSSYNEQFF | TRBJ2-1 | TRBV4-1 | TRBD2 | -
TGTGCCAGCAGCGTGACAGGGGGCAGGGCTGGCGAGCAGTACTTC | CASSVTGGRAGEQYF | TRBJ2-7 | TRBV7-2 | TRBD1 | -
TGTGCCAGCAGTGACGGACAGGGGGCGAGAGGCTACACCTTC | CASSDGQGARGYTF | TRBJ1-2 | TRBV6-6 | TRBD1 | -
TGTGCCAGCAGTGAAGCGCGTTCTAGAGTCTACGAGCAGTACTTC | CASSEARSRVYEQYF | TRBJ2-7 | TRBV6-1 | - | -
TGTGCCAGCAGCCGCGGGGGGGCCGAGGGTGGGGCCAACGTCCTGACTTTC | CASSRGGAEGGANVLTF | TRBJ2-6 | TRBV3-1/TRBV3-2 | TRBD2 | -
TGTGCCAGCAGCTTGGTGGGACTAGTTGGCTACACCTTC | CASSLVGLVGYTF | TRBJ1-2 | TRBV5-6 | - | -
TGTGCCAGCAACCTAGGATCTAGCGAGACAGATACGCAGTATTTT | CASNLGSSETDTQYF | TRBJ2-3 | TRBV9 | - | -
TGTGCCAGCAGCAAAGGCCCCTACTTGGACAGCCGGGGGGCCAACGTCCTGACTTTC | CASSKGPYLDSRGANVLTF | TRBJ2-6 | TRBV21-1 | - | -
TGTGCCAGTAGTTGGGGAGCGGGGGTAGAGACCCAGTACTTC | CASSWGAGVETQYF | TRBJ2-5 | TRBV19 | TRBD2 | -
TGTGCCAGCGGTGGAGGGCCCTCGAGCTATGGCTACACCTTC | CASGGGPSSYGYTF | TRBJ1-2 | TRBV2 | - | -
TGTGCCAGCAGCCCCCACCGTTTTAAACGGGAAACTAATGAAAAACTGTTTTTT | CASSPHRFKRETNEKLFF | TRBJ1-4 | TRBV7-8 | - | few
TGTGCCAGCAGCTGGGCGGAGACCCAGTACTTC | CASSWAETQYF | TRBJ2-5 | TRBV5-4 | - | -
TGTGCCAGCAGTTTTGAGCGGGTGGATACGCAGTATTTT | CASSFERVDTQYF | TRBJ2-3 | TRBV12-3/TRBV12-4 | - | once
TGTGCCAGCAGACCTGACAGACTCTCTGGAAACACCATATATTTT | CASRPDRLSGNTIYF | TRBJ1-3 | TRBV6-5 | - | -
TGTGCCATCAGTGATATAGGGGTGATTCTGTTTTTT | CAISDIGVILFF | TRBJ1-4 | TRBV10-3 | - | -
TGTGCCAGCCGTAGGACAGGGACCTACGAGCAGTACTTC | CASRRTGTYEQYF | TRBJ2-7 | TRBV28 | TRBD1 | -
TGTGCCTGGAGTGTACGGCTAGCGGTCTCCTACGAGCAGTACTTC | CAWSVRLAVSYEQYF | TRBJ2-7 | TRBV30 | TRBD2 | -
TGTGCCAGCGGGCACTGGGCGGGGAACAACGAGCAGTACTTC | CASGHWAGNNEQYF | TRBJ2-7 | TRBV7-2 | - | -